The source of this TCR beta chain is a study of CD8+ T cells in alopecia areata. Study-level findings and limits: Elevated clonality characterized lesional scalp relative to normal scalp, particularly in alopecia totalis/universalis.

In regard to this clone: Antigen unknown.

The treatment denotes: oral pan-JAK inhibitor, 5-10 mg twice daily. TCR sequencing used cDNA made by reverse transcription of extracted RNA. The protocol was immunoSEQ multiplex PCR, while the TCRdb copy is restricted to in-frame clones and leaves out a portion. Among 150,000 to 200,000 clones listed, about 53% were seen once. Looked up from germline, CDR1 is GTSNPN and CDR2 is SVGIG (reference sequence). The ends were cut back, 2 bases at V and 1 base at J, with 8 bases in the middle. The CDR3 loop spans 13 amino acids. This chain uses TRBV30 with TRBJ1-1, with a weak D call TRBD1 (6 bases). This sequence originates from a human donor with alopecia areata. Sequencing used CD8+ T cells sorted from blood, obtained at week 24, from a patient treated with tofacitinib. CDR3 amino acids: CAWSTGPNTEAFF. CDR3 nucleotide sequence: TGTGCCTGGAGTACAGGGCCGAACACTGAAGCTTTCTTT.